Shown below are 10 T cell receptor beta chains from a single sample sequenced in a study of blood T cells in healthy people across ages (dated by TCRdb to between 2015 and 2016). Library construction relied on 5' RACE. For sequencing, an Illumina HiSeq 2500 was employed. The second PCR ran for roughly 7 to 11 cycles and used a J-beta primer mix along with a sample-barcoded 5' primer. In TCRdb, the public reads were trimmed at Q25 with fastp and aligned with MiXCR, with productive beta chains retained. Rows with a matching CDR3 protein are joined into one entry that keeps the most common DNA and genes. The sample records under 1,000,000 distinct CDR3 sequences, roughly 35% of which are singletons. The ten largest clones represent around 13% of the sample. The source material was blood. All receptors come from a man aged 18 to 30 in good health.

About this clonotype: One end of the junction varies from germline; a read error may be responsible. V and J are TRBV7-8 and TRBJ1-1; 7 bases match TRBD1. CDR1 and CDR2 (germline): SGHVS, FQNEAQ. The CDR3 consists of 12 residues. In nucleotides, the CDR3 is TGTGCCGGCAGCCCTGGGACAGCGGGCGCTTTCTTT. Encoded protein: CAGSPGTAGAFF.

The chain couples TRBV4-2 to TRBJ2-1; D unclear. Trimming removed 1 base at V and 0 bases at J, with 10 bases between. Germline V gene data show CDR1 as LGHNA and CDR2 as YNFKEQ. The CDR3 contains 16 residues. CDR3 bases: TGTGCCAGCAGCCAAGTCGCGGCCCCCTCCTACAATGAGCAGTTCTTC. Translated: CASSQVAAPSYNEQFF.

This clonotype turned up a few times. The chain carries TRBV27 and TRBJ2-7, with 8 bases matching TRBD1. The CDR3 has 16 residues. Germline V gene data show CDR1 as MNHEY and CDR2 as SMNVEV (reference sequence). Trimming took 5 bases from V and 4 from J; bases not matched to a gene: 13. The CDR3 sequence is CASSLNSIGTGYEQYF. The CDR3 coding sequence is TGTGCCAGCAGTCTAAATTCGATAGGGACAGGATACGAGCAGTACTTC.

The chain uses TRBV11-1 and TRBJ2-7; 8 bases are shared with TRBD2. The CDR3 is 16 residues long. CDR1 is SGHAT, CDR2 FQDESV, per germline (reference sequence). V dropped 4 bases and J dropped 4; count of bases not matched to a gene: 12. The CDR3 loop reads CASSSRGGIRDYEQYF. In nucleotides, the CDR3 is TGTGCCAGCAGCTCCCGCGGGGGGATTAGAGATTACGAGCAGTACTTC.

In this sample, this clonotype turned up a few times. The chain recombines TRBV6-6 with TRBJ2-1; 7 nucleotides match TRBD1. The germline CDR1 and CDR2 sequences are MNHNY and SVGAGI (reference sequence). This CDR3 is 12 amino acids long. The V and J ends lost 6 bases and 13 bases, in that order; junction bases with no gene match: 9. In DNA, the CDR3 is TGTGCCAGCAGCCGGGACAGAGAGACCCAGTTCTTC. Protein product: CASSRDRETQFF.

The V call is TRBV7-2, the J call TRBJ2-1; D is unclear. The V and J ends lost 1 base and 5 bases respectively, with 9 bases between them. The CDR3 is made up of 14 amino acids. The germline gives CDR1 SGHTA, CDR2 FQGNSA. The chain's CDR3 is CASSLGQRNNEQFF. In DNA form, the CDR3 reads TGTGCCAGCAGCTTAGGCCAGCGAAACAATGAGCAGTTCTTC.

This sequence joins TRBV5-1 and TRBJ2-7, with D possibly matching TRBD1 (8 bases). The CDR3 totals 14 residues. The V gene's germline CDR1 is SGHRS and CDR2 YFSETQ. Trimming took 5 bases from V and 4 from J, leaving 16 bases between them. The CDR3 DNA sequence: TGCGCCAGCAGGGGAACAGGGGGGGAGTACGAGCAGTACTTC. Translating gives CASRGTGGEYEQYF.

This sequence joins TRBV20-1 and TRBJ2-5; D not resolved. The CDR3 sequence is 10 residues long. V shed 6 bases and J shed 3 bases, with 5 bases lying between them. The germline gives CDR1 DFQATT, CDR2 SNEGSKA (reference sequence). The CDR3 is CSARKETQYF. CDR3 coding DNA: TGCAGTGCCAGGAAAGAGACCCAGTACTTC.

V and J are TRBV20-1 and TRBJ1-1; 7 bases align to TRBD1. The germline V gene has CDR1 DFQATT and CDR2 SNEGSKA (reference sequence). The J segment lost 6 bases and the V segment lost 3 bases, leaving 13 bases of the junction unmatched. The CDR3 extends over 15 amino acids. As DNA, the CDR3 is TGCAGTGCTAGTAAAGGGGCAGGGGGGATGGCTGAAGCTTTCTTT. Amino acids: CSASKGAGGMAEAFF.

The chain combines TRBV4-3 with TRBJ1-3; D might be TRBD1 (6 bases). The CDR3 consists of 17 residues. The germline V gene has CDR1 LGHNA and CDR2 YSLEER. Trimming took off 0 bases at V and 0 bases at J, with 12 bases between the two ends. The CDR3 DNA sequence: TGCGCCAGCAGCCAAGATCAGGGACAACACTCTGGAAACACCATATATTTT. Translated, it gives CASSQDQGQHSGNTIYF.